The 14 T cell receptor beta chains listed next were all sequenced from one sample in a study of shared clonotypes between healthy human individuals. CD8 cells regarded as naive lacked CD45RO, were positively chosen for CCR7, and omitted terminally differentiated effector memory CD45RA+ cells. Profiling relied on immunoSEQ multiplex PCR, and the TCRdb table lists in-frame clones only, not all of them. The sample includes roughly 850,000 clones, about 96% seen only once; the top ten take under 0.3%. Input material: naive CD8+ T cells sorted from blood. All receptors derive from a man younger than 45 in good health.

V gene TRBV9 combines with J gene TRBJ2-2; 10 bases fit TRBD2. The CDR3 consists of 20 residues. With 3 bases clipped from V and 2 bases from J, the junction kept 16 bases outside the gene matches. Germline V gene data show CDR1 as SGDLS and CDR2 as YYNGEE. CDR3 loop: CASSAEAGGPDRINTGELFF. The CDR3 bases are TGTGCCAGCAGCGCGGAAGCGGGAGGGCCAGACCGAATAAACACCGGGGAGCTGTTTTTT.

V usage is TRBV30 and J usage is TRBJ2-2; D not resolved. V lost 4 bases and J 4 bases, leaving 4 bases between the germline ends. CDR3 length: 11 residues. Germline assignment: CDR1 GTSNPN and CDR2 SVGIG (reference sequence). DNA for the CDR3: TGTGCCTGGAAGACCACCGGGGAGCTGTTTTTT. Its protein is CAWKTTGELFF.

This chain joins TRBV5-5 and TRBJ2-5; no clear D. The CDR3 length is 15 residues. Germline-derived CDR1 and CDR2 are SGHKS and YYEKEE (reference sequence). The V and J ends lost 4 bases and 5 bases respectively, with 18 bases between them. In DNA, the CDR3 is TGTGCCAGCAGCCTGAGAGTGAATCTGCTGGAGACCCAGTACTTC. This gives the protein CASSLRVNLLETQYF. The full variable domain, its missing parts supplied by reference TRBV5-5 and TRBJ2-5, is DAGVTQSPTHLIKTRGQQVTLRCSPISGHKSVSWYQQVLGQGPQFIFQYYEKEERGRGNFPDRFSARQFPNYSSELNVNALLLGDSALYLCASSLRVNLLETQYFGPGTRLLVL.

CDR3 nucleotide sequence: TGTGCCAGCAGTGGGACAGGGAATTACAATCAGCCCCAGCATTTT. Its protein is CASSGTGNYNQPQHF. The chain combines TRBV27 with TRBJ1-5; 9 nucleotides match TRBD1. After removal of 5 bases from V and 3 bases from J, the junction contained 5 bases not matched to a gene. CDR1 is MNHEY and CDR2 is SMNVEV in the germline V gene (reference sequence). This CDR3 has 15 amino acids.

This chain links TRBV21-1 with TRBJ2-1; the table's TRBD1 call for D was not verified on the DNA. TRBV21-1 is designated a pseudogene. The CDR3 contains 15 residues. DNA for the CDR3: TGTGCCAGCACAGGGAACCCAAGAGGAAACAATGAGCAGTTCTTC. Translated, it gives CASTGNPRGNNEQFF.

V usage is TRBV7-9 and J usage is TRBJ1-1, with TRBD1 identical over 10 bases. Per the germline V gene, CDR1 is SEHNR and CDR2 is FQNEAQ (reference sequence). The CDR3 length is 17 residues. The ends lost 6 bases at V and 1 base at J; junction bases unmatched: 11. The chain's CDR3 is CASRNVPGQGPNTEAFF. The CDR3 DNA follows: TGTGCCAGCAGAAACGTCCCGGGACAGGGGCCGAACACTGAAGCTTTCTTT.

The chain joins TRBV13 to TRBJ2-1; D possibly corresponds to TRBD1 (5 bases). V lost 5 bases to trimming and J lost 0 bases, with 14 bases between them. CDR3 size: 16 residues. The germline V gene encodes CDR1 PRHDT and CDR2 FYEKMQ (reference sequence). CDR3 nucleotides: TGTGCCAGCAGCAGTCAAGGGGATATCTCCTACAATGAGCAGTTCTTC. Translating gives CASSSQGDISYNEQFF.

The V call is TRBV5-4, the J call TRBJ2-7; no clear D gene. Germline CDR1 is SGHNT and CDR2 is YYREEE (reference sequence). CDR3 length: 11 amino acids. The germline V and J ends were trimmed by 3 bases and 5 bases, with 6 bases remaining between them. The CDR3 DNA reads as TGTGCCAGCAGCTACACTCACGAGCAGTACTTC. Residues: CASSYTHEQYF.

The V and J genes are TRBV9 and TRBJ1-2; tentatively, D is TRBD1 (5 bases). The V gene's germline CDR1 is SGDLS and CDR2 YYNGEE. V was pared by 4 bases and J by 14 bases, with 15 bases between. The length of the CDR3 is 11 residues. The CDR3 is CASSSIKGTTF. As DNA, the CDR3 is TGTGCCAGCAGCTCCATCAAGGGGACGACCTTC.

CDR3 sequence reads: CASSFPLDSSSYNEQFF. DNA of the CDR3: TGTGCCAGCAGCTTCCCCTTAGACAGCAGCTCCTACAATGAGCAGTTCTTC. The rearrangement links TRBV11-2 to TRBJ2-1, with TRBD1 as a possible D gene (5 bases). Trimming took off 3 bases at V and 0 bases at J, with 15 bases between the two ends. From germline, CDR1 is SGHAT and CDR2 FQNNGV. The CDR3 consists of 17 residues.

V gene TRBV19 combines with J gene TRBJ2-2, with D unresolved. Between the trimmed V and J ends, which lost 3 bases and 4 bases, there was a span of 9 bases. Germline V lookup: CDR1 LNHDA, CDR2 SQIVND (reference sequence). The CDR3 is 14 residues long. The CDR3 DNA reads TGTGCCAGTAGTATCTCCGACGGCACCGGGGAGCTGTTTTTT. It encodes CASSISDGTGELFF.

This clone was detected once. CDR3 DNA sequence: TGTGCCAGCAGCTTAGAGAATTGGGGGCCAGCTAACTATGGCTACACCTTC. It yields the protein CASSLENWGPANYGYTF. V usage is TRBV11-2 and J usage is TRBJ1-2, with a possible D match to TRBD1 (6 bases). V shed 0 bases and J shed 0 bases, with 14 bases lying between them. The CDR3 covers 17 residues. The germline V gene encodes CDR1 SGHAT and CDR2 FQNNGV.

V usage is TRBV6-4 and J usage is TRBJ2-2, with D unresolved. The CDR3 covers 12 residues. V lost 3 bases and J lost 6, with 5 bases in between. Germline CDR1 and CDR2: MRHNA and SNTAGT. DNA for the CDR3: TGTGCCAGCAGTGAGAGGTCCGGGGAGCTGTTTTTT. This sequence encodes CASSERSGELFF.

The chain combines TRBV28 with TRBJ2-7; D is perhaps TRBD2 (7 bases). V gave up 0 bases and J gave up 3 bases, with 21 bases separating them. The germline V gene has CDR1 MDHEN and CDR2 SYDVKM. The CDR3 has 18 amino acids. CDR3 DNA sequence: TGTGCCAGCAGTTTATGGCCACGAGGGGGGGCCCACAGCTACGAGCAGTACTTC. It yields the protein CASSLWPRGGAHSYEQYF.